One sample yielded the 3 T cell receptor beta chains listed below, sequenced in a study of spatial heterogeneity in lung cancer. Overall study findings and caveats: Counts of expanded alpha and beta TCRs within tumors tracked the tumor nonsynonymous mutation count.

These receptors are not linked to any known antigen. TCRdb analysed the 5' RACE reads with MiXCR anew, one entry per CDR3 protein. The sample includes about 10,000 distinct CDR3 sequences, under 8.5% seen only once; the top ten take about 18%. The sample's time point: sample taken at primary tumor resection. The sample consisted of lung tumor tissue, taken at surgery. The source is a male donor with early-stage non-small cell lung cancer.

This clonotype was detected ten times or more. Written as DNA, the CDR3 is TGTGCCAGCAGCGCAAGAGGCTGGACTAGCGGGAGCGGGGAGCAGTACTTC. This gives the protein CASSARGWTSGSGEQYF. V usage is TRBV7-2 and J usage is TRBJ2-7; TRBD2 matches at 13 bases. Looked up from germline, CDR1 is SGHTA and CDR2 is FQGNSA. There are 17 residues in the CDR3. Trimming cost V 5 bases and J 7 bases; bases outside gene matches: 14.

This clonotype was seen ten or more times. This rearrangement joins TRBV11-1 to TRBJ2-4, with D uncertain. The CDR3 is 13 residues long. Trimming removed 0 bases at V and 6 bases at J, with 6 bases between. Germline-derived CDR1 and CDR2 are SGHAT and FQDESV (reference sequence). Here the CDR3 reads CASSLAGGNIQYF. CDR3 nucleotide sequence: TGTGCCAGCAGCTTAGCGGGCGGAAACATTCAGTACTTC.

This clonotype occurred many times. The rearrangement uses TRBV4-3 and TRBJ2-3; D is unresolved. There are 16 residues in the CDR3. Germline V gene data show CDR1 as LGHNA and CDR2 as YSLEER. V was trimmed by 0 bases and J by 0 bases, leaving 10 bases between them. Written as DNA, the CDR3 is TGCGCCAGCAGCCAAGAATGGCGATCGAGCACAGATACGCAGTATTTT. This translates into CASSQEWRSSTDTQYF.